Described below is a single TCR beta chain sequence and its context. Blood CD8+ and CD4+ T cells underwent high-throughput TCR beta sequencing. While CD8+ and CD4+ T cells were isolated negatively, TEMRA cells were enriched by FACS. V lost 8 bases to trimming and J lost 3 bases, with 20 bases between them. CDR1 and CDR2 (germline): LNHDA, SQIVND (reference sequence). This CDR3 is built from 16 residues. This record belongs to a study of CD8 T cells in Susac syndrome. It was with random hexamers that roughly 0.5 to 1 ug RNA was reverse transcribed. The authors amplified TCR beta CDR3 across 54 Vbeta and 13 Jbeta using immunoSEQ multiplex PCR. Each CDR3 protein gets one entry after TCRdb re-called the immunoSEQ multiplex PCR reads with MiXCR. The repertoire holds approximately 190,000 distinct CDR3 sequences, with approximately 93% as singletons.

The chain couples TRBV19 to TRBJ1-3; D possibly corresponds to TRBD1 (5 bases). Sample: CD4+ T cells from PBMCs. The source is a human donor in good health. CDR3 sequence (DNA): TGTGCCAGTCTTGAGCGGGGCAGACTTTATGGAAACACCATATATTTT. Its translation is CASLERGRLYGNTIYF.